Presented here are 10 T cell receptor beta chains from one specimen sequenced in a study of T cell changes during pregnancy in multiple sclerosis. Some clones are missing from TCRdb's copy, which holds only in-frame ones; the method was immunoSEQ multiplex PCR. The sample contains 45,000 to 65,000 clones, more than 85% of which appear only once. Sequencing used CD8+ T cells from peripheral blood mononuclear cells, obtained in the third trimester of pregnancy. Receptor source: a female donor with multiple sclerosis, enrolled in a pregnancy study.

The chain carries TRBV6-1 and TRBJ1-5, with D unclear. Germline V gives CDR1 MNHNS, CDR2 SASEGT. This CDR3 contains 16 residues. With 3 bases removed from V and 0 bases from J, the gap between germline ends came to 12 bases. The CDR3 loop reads CASSDSYQDSNQPQHF. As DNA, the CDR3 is TGTGCCAGCAGTGACAGCTATCAGGATAGCAATCAGCCCCAGCATTTT.

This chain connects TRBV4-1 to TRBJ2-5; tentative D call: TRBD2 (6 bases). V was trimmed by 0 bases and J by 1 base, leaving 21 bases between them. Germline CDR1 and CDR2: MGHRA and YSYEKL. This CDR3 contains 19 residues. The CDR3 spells CASSQEGVGGAGSQETQYF. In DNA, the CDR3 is TGCGCCAGCAGCCAAGAAGGGGTCGGTGGAGCGGGCAGCCAAGAGACCCAGTACTTC.

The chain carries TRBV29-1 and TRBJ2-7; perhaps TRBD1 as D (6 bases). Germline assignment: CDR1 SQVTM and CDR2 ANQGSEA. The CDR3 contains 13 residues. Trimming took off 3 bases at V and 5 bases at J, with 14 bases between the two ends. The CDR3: CSVDPQGNHEQYF. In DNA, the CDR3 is TGCAGCGTTGACCCACAGGGTAACCACGAGCAGTACTTC.

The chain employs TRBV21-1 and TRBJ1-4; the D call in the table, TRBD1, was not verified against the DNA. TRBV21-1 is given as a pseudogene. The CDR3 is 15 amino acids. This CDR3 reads CASPQPGHRSEKLFF. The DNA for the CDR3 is TGTGCCAGTCCTCAACCGGGACACCGGAGTGAAAAACTGTTTTTT.

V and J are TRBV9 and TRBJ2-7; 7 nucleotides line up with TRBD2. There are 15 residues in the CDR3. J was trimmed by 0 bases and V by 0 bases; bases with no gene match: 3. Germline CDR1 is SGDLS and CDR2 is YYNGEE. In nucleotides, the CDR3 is TGTGCCAGCAGCGTAGGAGGGGACTACTCCTACGAGCAGTACTTC. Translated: CASSVGGDYSYEQYF. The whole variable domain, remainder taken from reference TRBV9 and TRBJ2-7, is DSGVTQTPKHLITATGQRVTLRCSPRSGDLSVYWYQQSLDQGLQFLIQYYNGEERAKGNILERFSAQQFPDLHSELNLSSLELGDSALYFCASSVGGDYSYEQYFGPGTRLTVT.

In DNA form, the CDR3 reads TGTGCCAGCAGCTTAGATCCGGGACAGCCCTACGAGCAGTACTTC. Its protein product is CASSLDPGQPYEQYF. V and J are TRBV11-2 and TRBJ2-7; 7 positions match TRBD1. In germline, CDR1 is SGHAT, CDR2 FQNNGV. The CDR3 is 15 amino acids. The ends lost 0 bases at V and 2 bases at J; junction bases unmatched: 4.

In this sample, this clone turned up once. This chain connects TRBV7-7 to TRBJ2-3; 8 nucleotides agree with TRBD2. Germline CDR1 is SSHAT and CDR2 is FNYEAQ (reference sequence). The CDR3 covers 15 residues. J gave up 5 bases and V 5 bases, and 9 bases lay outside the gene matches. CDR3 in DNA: TGTGCCAGCAGCCCCACAGCGGGAGTACGAGATACGCAGTATTTT. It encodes CASSPTAGVRDTQYF.

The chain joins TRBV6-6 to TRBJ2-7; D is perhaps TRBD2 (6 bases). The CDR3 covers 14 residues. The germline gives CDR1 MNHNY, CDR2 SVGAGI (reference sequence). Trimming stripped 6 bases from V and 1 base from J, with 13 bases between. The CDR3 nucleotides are TGTGCCAGCAGCGCTCTCGGGGGATCCTACGAGCAGTACTTC. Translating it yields CASSALGGSYEQYF.

This CDR3 is CASRPTGGALSNQPQHF. CDR3 in DNA: TGTGCCAGCAGACCGACAGGGGGGGCTCTTAGCAATCAGCCCCAGCATTTT. The chain employs TRBV27 and TRBJ1-5, with 9 positions matching TRBD1. Germline CDR1 reads MNHEY; CDR2 reads SMNVEV (reference sequence). Unmatched junction bases numbered 9, after V lost 6 bases and J lost 0 bases. The CDR3 contains 17 residues.

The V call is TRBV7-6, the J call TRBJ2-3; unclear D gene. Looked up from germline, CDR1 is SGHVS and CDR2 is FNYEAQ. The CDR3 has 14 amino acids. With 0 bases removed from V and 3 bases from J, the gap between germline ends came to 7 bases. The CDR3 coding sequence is TGTGCCAGCAGCTTAGCGTCAGGAACAGATACGCAGTATTTT. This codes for CASSLASGTDTQYF.